This TCR beta chain was recorded in a study of CD8+ T cells in alopecia areata. The treatment: oral pan-JAK inhibitor, 5-10 mg twice daily. Looked up from germline, CDR1 is SGHRS and CDR2 is YFSETQ. The CDR3 loop spans 17 amino acids. Trimming cost V 3 bases and J 4 bases; bases outside gene matches: 13. Extracted RNA was reverse transcribed into cDNA, the sequencing template. Data came from immunoSEQ multiplex PCR; TCRdb stores just in-frame clones and leaves some out. The table shows about 140,000 clones, with around 87% occurring only once. The TCR comes from a human donor with alopecia areata. V gene TRBV5-1 combines with J gene TRBJ2-7, with 10 positions matching TRBD1. Sequenced here: CD8+ T cells sorted from blood, sampled at week 4, from a patient treated with tofacitinib. The CDR3 is CASSSRSRDRGLYEQYF. The CDR3 nucleotides read TGCGCCAGCAGCTCAAGGTCCAGGGACAGGGGACTTTACGAGCAGTACTTC.